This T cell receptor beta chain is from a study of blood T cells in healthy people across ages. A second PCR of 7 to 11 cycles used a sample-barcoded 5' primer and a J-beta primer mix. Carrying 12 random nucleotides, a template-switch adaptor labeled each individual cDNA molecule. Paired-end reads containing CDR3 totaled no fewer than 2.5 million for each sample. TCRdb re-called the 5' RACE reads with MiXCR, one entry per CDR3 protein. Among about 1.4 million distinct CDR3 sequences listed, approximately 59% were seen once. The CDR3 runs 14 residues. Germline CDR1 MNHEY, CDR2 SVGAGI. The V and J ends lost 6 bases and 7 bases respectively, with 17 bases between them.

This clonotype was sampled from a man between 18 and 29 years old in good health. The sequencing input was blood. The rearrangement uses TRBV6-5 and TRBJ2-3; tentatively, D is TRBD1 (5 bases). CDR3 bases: TGTGCCAGCAGCCAATCTGGACAACTCCATACGCAGTATTTT. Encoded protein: CASSQSGQLHTQYF.